Shown below are 11 T cell receptor beta chains from a single sample sequenced in a study of a mutant IDH1 vaccine in newly diagnosed glioma. The time point is: baseline, week 1 (first vaccination visit). Treatment meaning: pre-vaccination baseline after standard-of-care therapy. The protocol was immunoSEQ multiplex PCR, while the TCRdb copy is restricted to in-frame clones and leaves out a portion. The sample has about 98,000 clones; approximately 90% are singletons. The starting material was PBMCs, obtained from a glioma patient treated with radiotherapy, temozolomide or both. These receptor sequences come from a woman between 50 and 59 years old with glioma.

This chain uses TRBV7-9 with TRBJ1-6; D is ambiguous. Germline CDR1 and CDR2: SEHNR and FQNEAQ (reference sequence). The length of the CDR3 is 14 residues. Trimming left V 2 bases short and J 6 bases short, with 8 bases between. The CDR3 reads CASSLKQSNSPLHF. The CDR3 DNA sequence: TGTGCCAGCAGCTTAAAACAGAGTAATTCACCCCTCCACTTT. Looking up the rest from reference TRBV7-9 and TRBJ1-6 gives the full variable domain: DTGVSQNPRHKITKRGQNVTFRCDPISEHNRLYWYRQTLGQGPEFLTYFQNEAQLEKSRLLSDRFSAERPKGSFSTLEIQRTEQGDSAMYLCASSLKQSNSPLHFGNGTRLTVT.

V and J are TRBV5-4 and TRBJ1-1; possibly TRBD1 for D (6 bases). The germline CDR1 and CDR2 sequences are SGHNT and YYREEE (reference sequence). V was clipped by 0 bases and J by 8 bases, with 8 bases between them. The CDR3 contains 12 residues. The CDR3: CASSLDTGEAFF. The DNA of the CDR3 is TGTGCCAGCAGCTTGGACACAGGGGAAGCTTTCTTT.

The chain carries TRBV2 and TRBJ1-2; 8 bases fit TRBD1. The V segment lost 6 bases and the J segment 8 bases; nucleotides outside the gene matches: 8. The germline V gene has CDR1 SNHLY and CDR2 FYNNEI. The CDR3 totals 13 residues. CDR3 sequence reads: CASSPRQGQGYTF. CDR3 sequence (DNA): TGTGCCAGCAGCCCCAGACAGGGGCAAGGCTACACCTTC.

The chain combines TRBV10-3 with TRBJ2-2; TRBD2 aligns across 8 bases. V was clipped by 0 bases and J by 4 bases; unmatched bases: 4. CDR1 and CDR2 from the germline V gene are ENHRY and SYGVKD. This CDR3 is built from 16 residues. In DNA form, the CDR3 reads TGTGCCATCAGTGAGTCGGCGGGAGGTGGCACCGGGGAGCTGTTTTTT. It translates to CAISESAGGGTGELFF.

This chain connects TRBV11-1 to TRBJ1-1; no reliable D call. The CDR3 length is 14 residues. CDR1 is SGHAT, CDR2 FQDESV, per germline (reference sequence). V lost 4 bases and J 1 base, leaving 10 bases between the germline ends. CDR3 sequence: CASSYQTGNTEAFF. The CDR3 coding sequence is TGTGCCAGCAGCTACCAGACCGGGAACACTGAAGCTTTCTTT.

The chain links TRBV5-4 to TRBJ2-1; D is unclear. Between the trimmed V and J ends, which lost 2 bases and 8 bases, there was a span of 8 bases. This CDR3 is built from 12 residues. Looked up from germline, CDR1 is SGHNT and CDR2 is YYREEE (reference sequence). DNA of the CDR3: TGTGCCAGCAGCTTCTTCCTAGATGAGCAGTTCTTC. Its translation: CASSFFLDEQFF.

The rearrangement uses TRBV6-1 and TRBJ2-7; TRBD1 matches 7 bases. This CDR3 comprises 14 residues. Germline-derived CDR1 and CDR2 are MNHNS and SASEGT. The junction had 0 bases not matched to a gene; V was cut back by 1 base and J by 0 bases. CDR3 DNA sequence: TGTGCCAGCAGTGAAGGGGACAGCTCCTACGAGCAGTACTTC. It translates to CASSEGDSSYEQYF.

The chain uses TRBV6-5 and TRBJ1-2; D not certain. This CDR3 is built from 14 residues. Trimming pared 1 base from V and 8 bases from J, leaving 14 bases between. From germline, CDR1 is MNHEY and CDR2 SVGAGI. The CDR3 here is CASSYLGREGGYTF. DNA for the CDR3: TGTGCCAGCAGTTACTTGGGCAGAGAGGGCGGCTACACCTTC.

The chain is built from TRBV7-9 and TRBJ1-6; D possibly corresponds to TRBD1 (5 bases). This CDR3 comprises 15 residues. The germline V and J ends were trimmed by 7 bases and 6 bases, with 16 bases remaining between them. CDR1 is SEHNR, CDR2 FQNEAQ, per germline (reference sequence). The CDR3 spells CASTDSGTPNSPLHF. As DNA, the CDR3 is TGTGCCAGCACCGATTCAGGGACTCCTAATTCACCCCTCCACTTT.

The J gene is TRBJ2-3, the V gene TRBV19; D is possibly TRBD2 (5 bases). The CDR3 extends over 13 amino acids. Germline CDR1 reads LNHDA; CDR2 reads SQIVND (reference sequence). Trimming took off 5 bases at V and 2 bases at J, with 8 bases between the two ends. In DNA form, the CDR3 reads TGTGCCAGTAGTCCCCGGGACACAGATACGCAGTATTTT. Encoded protein: CASSPRDTDTQYF.

V usage is TRBV28 and J usage is TRBJ2-7; maybe TRBD1 (5 bases). Germline values: CDR1 MDHEN, CDR2 SYDVKM. The CDR3 consists of 15 residues. V lost 5 bases, J lost 2 bases, and 16 bases lay in between. The CDR3 DNA is TGTGCCAGCAGTATCCGTAGACAGAGTCCCTACGAGCAGTACTTC. Protein: CASSIRRQSPYEQYF.